This T cell receptor beta chain was found in a study of CD8+CD57+ T cells in acquired aplastic anemia. For the study at large: Healthy donors yielded around 11 million CD4+ cell reads on average.

V shed 3 bases, J shed 10 bases, and the junction held 9 bases outside the gene matches. The CDR3 is 15 amino acids. In germline, CDR1 is SGHVS, CDR2 FQNEAQ. Both TCR beta VDJ combination and CDR3 sequence profiling were carried out. Genomic DNA was the template for this profiling. TCRdb re-derived calls from the reads in MiXCR, one entry per CDR3 protein. The sample consists of around 68,000 distinct CDR3 sequences, roughly 50% of them appearing once. The specimen was sorted CD4+, CD8+, or CD8+CD57+ T cells (not recorded which) from PBMCs. This clonotype originated in a human donor in good health, serving as a control. This chain joins TRBV7-8 and TRBJ1-6; 7 nucleotides line up with TRBD1. The CDR3 sequence is CASSFAGTAVSPLHF. The CDR3, as DNA: TGTGCCAGCAGCTTCGCCGGGACAGCGGTCTCACCCCTCCACTTT.